A selection of T cell receptor beta chains follows, all from one sample in a study of cytomegalovirus exposure and HLA in healthy donors. Clones were sequenced by immunoSEQ multiplex PCR, and TCRdb holds only the in-frame ones, with some missing. The sample records about 130,000 clones, approximately 85% being singletons. Material for sequencing was PBMCs. These receptors all come from a boy aged 5-17 years in good health and CMV-seronegative. Each CDR3 is given with its conserved first and last residue. Fields, in order: J gene, D gene, V gene, CDR3 length, CDR3 protein, CDR3 DNA. D genes are given only for firm matches.

>TRBJ2-2|TRBD1|TRBV7-9|16
CASRLAGTGGTGELFF
TGTGCCAGCAGATTGGCGGGGACAGGGGGCACCGGGGAGCTGTTTTTT
>TRBJ2-1|NA|TRBV29-1|11
CSVEGYREQFF
TGCAGCGTTGAAGGTTATCGTGAGCAGTTCTTC
>TRBJ1-1|NA|TRBV7-9|15
CASSLFPAMNTEAFF
TGTGCCAGCAGCTTATTTCCAGCGATGAACACTGAAGCTTTCTTT
>TRBJ2-2|TRBD1|TRBV11-1|16
CASSVDRGPNTGELFF
TGTGCCAGCAGCGTAGACAGGGGGCCTAACACCGGGGAGCTGTTTTTT
>TRBJ2-5|TRBD1|TRBV15|15
CATSRGGQGQETQYF
TGTGCCACCAGCAGAGGGGGACAGGGGCAAGAGACCCAGTACTTC
>TRBJ1-2|NA|TRBV6-5|13
CASKSRGTGGYTF
TGTGCCAGCAAGTCCCGGGGGACGGGTGGCTACACCTTC
>TRBJ2-2|NA|TRBV19|16
CASSIGVGENTGELFF
TGTGCCAGTAGTATAGGAGTAGGGGAGAACACCGGGGAGCTGTTTTTT
>TRBJ2-1|NA|TRBV5-4|16
CASTTLGGGQYNEQFF
TGTGCCAGCACTACCCTTGGGGGGGGGCAGTATAATGAGCAGTTCTTC
>TRBJ1-5|NA|TRBV6-5|15
CASRRRGYSNQPQHF
TGTGCCAGCAGACGTCGAGGTTATAGCAATCAGCCCCAGCATTTT
>TRBJ2-7|NA|TRBV6-5|14
CASSSGNSVYEQYF
TGTGCCAGCAGCTCCGGCAACAGTGTCTACGAGCAGTACTTC
>TRBJ2-2|TRBD2|TRBV7-2|15
CASSTTGLYRGELFF
TGTGCCAGCAGCACCACGGGACTATACCGCGGGGAGCTGTTTTTT
>TRBJ1-5|TRBD1|TRBV6-1|15
CASNRQGQSNQPQHF
TGTGCCAGCAATAGACAGGGCCAGAGCAATCAGCCCCAGCATTTT
>TRBJ1-1|NA|TRBV15|12
CATSSGNTEAFF
TGTGCCACCAGCTCAGGGAACACTGAAGCTTTCTTT
>TRBJ2-7|NA|TRBV27|14
CASSLYTSSYEQYF
TGTGCCAGCAGTTTATACACTAGCTCCTACGAGCAGTACTTC
>TRBJ2-6|NA|TRBV10-3|17
CAITKTGTLSGANVLTF
TGTGCCATCACAAAGACAGGGACTCTCTCTGGGGCCAACGTCCTGACTTTC
>TRBJ1-3|NA|TRBV6-1|15
CASSLILTAGNTIYF
TGTGCCAGCAGCCTGATCTTAACAGCTGGAAACACCATATATTTT